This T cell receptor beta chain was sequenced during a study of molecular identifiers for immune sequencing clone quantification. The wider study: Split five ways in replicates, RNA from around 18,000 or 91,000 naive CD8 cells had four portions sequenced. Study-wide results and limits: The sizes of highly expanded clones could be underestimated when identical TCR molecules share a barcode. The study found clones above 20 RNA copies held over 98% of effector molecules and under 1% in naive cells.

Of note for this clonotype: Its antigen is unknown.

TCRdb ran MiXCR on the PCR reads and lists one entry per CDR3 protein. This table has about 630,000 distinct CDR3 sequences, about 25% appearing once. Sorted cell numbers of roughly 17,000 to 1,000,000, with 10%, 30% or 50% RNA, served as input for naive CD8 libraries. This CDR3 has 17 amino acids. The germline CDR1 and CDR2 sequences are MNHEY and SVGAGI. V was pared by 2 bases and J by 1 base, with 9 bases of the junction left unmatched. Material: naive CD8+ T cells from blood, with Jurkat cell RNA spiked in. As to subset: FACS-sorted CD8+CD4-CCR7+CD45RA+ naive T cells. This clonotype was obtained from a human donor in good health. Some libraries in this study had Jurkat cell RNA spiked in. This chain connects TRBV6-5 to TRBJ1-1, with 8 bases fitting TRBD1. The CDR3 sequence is CASSYLGTGGKNTEAFF. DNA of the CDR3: TGTGCCAGCAGTTACCTCGGGACAGGAGGAAAGAACACTGAAGCTTTCTTT.